Listed below are T cell receptor beta chains from one sample, sequenced in a study of beta chain features in type 1 diabetes. TCRdb's table, derived via immunoSEQ multiplex PCR, lists solely in-frame clones and lacks some. This sample has approximately 330,000 clones; more than 9.5% occur once, and the top ten carry 0.015%. The source material was naive CD4+ T cells from blood. All receptors come from a woman aged 30 to 39 in good health. Each CDR3 is given with its conserved first and last residue. The D gene is left open where the match is weak. Clone size is stated in some rows and not others, as once, few, many or a class when expanded.

clone_size d_call j_call v_call cdr3_nt cdr3_aa
- - TRBJ1-1 TRBV7-3 TGTGCCAGCAGACTTCAGGTGAACACTGAAGCTTTCTTT CASRLQVNTEAFF
- - TRBJ1-2 TRBV4-3 TGCGCCAGCAGCCTACGGGACGGGGGAGGCTACACCTTC CASSLRDGGGYTF
- - TRBJ1-2 TRBV15 TGTGCCACCAGCAGAGTAAACTCGTTCGACTATGGCTACACCTTC CATSRVNSFDYGYTF
- - TRBJ2-4 TRBV14 TGTGCCAGCAGCCACGGCCGGGGGTACCTAGCCAAAAACATTCAGTACTTC CASSHGRGYLAKNIQYF
few TRBD1 TRBJ2-7 TRBV5-5 TGTGCCAGCAGCTGGGGGACAGTGACCTCCTACGAGCAGTACTTC CASSWGTVTSYEQYF
- - TRBJ2-5 TRBV18 TGTGCCAGCTCACCCGTTGGGGGCGGGGAGACCCAGTACTTC CASSPVGGGETQYF
few TRBD2 TRBJ2-5 TRBV6-1 TGTGCCAGCAGTGCTGGGACTAGCGGGATTGGGGAGACCCAGTACTTC CASSAGTSGIGETQYF
- - TRBJ2-1 TRBV9 TGTGCCAGCAGCGTAGCTGGGACTCCCCAGGTCAATGAGCAGTTCTTC CASSVAGTPQVNEQFF
few - TRBJ2-7 TRBV6-5 TGTGCCAGCCTGACAGAGTCCTACGAGCAGTACTTC CASLTESYEQYF
few - TRBJ1-5 TRBV23-1 TGCGCCAGCAGTCACCCCCACTGGTACTTCAATCAGCCCCAGCATTTT CASSHPHWYFNQPQHF
few - TRBJ2-2 TRBV7-2 TGTGCCAGCAGCAAAAAAGGAGGCACCGGGGAGCTGTTTTTT CASSKKGGTGELFF
few TRBD1 TRBJ1-4 TRBV18 TGTGCCAGCTCATCGACAGGGGATGGCGAAAAACTGTTTTTT CASSSTGDGEKLFF
- - TRBJ1-2 TRBV7-2 TGTGCCAGCAGCTCCGGGACATCGAATGGCTACACCTTC CASSSGTSNGYTF
few TRBD2 TRBJ2-3 TRBV18 TGTGCCAGCTCACCTAGACTAGCGGGCACAGATACGCAGTATTTT CASSPRLAGTDTQYF
- TRBD1 TRBJ1-5 TRBV19 TGTGCCAGTAGTCCACGCGGACAGGGAGCAGGCAATCAGCCCCAGCATTTT CASSPRGQGAGNQPQHF
- - TRBJ1-3 TRBV15 TGTGCCACCAGTCTAGCTGGAAACACCATATATTTT CATSLAGNTIYF
- TRBD2 TRBJ2-2 TRBV9 TGTGCCAGCAGCTTACGGACTAGCGGGAGGGCCTCCGGGGAGCTGTTTTTT CASSLRTSGRASGELFF
- - TRBJ1-1 TRBV4-2 TGTGCCAGCAGCCAAGGGCCTGTGAACACTGAAGCTTTCTTT CASSQGPVNTEAFF
- TRBD2 TRBJ2-2 TRBV10-2 TGCGCCAGCAGGTTGACTAGCTTCAGTATCGGGGAGCTGTTTTTT CASRLTSFSIGELFF
- - TRBJ2-7 TRBV6-5 TGTGCCAGCAGTTACTCGGAGGGCGACGAGCAGTACTTC CASSYSEGDEQYF
- - TRBJ2-1 TRBV20-1 TGCAGTGCTCGGGACTACAATGAGCAGTTCTTC CSARDYNEQFF
- TRBD1 TRBJ2-4 TRBV5-1 TGCGCCAGCAGCATGTCCTTTAGGACAGGGGAAAACATTCAGTACTTC CASSMSFRTGENIQYF
- TRBD2 TRBJ2-7 TRBV28 TGTGCCAGCAGTACTAGCGGGAGGGCCCCGGGGGGGGAGCAGTACTTC CASSTSGRAPGGEQYF